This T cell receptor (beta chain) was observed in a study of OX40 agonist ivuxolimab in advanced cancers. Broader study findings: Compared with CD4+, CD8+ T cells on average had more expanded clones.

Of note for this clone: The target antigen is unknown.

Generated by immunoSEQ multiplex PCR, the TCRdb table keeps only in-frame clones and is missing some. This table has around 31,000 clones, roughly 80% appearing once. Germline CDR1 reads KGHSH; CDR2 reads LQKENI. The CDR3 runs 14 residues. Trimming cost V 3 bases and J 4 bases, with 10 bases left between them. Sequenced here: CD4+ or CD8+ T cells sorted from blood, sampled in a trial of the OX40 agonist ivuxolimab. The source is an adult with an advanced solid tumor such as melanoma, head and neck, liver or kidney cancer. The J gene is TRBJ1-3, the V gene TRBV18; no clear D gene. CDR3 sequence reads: CASSPAEGGNTIYF. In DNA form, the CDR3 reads TGTGCCAGCTCACCGGCAGAAGGGGGAAACACCATATATTTT.